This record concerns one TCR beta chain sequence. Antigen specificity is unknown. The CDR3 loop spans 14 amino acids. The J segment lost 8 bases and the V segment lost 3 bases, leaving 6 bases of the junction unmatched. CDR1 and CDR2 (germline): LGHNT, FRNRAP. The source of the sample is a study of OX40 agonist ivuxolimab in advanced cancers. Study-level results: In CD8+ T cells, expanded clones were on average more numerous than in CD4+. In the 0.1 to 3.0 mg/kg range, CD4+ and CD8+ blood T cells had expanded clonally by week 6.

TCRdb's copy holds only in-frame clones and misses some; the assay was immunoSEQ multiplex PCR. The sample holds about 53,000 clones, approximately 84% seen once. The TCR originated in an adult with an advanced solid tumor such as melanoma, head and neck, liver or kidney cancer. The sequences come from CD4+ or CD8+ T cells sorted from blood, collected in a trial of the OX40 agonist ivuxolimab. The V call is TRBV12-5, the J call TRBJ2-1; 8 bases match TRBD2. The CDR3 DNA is TGTGCTAGTGGTTTCGGGAGGGCTTCTGATGAGCAGTTCTTC. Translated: CASGFGRASDEQFF.